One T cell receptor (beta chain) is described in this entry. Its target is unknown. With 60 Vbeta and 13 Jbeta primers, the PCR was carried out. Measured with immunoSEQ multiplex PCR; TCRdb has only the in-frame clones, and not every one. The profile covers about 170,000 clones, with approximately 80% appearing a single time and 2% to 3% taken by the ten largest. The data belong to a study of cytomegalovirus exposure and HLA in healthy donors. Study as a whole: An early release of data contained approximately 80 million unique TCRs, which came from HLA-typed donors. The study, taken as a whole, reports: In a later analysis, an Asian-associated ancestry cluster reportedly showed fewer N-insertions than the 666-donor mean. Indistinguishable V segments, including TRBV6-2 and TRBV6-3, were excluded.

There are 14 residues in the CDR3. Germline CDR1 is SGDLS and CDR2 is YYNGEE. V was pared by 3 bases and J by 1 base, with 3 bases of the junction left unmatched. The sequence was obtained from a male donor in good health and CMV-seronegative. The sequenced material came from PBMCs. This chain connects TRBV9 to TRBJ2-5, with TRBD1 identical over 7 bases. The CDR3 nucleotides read TGTGCCAGCAGCGACAGGGGCACCCAAGAGACCCAGTACTTC. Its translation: CASSDRGTQETQYF.